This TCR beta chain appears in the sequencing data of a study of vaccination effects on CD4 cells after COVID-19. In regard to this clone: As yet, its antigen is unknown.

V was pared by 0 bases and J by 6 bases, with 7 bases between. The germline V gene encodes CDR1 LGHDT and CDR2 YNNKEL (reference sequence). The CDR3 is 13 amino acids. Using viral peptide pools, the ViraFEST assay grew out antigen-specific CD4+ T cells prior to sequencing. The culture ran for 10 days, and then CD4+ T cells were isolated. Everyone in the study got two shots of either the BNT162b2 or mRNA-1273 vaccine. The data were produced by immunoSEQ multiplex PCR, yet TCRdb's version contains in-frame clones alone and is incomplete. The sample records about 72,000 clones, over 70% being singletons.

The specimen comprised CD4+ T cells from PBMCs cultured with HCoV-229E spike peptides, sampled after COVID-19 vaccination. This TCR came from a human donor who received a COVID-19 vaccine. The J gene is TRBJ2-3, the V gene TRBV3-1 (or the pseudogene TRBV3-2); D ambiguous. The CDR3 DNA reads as TGTGCCAGCAGCCAAGAGAGAGAGGATACGCAGTATTTT. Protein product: CASSQEREDTQYF.